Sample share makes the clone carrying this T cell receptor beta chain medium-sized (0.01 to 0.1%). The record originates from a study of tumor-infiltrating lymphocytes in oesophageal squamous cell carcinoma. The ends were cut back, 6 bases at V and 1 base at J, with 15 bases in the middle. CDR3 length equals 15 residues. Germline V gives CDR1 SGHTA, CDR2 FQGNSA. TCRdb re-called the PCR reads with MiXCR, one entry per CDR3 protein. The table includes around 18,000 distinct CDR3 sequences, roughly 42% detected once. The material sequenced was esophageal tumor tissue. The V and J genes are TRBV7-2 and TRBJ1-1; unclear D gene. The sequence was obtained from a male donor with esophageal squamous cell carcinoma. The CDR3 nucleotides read TGTGCCAGCAGGCCAGAATCTAGAGGGAACACTGAAGCTTTCTTT. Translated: CASRPESRGNTEAFF.